The present T cell receptor beta chain was sequenced within a study of blood T cell repertoires in COVID-19. Study information: COVID-19 samples from acute and convalescent phases originated in the United States, Italy and Spain. PBMCs, B-cell-depleted T cells, or T cells provided the cDNA or gDNA that made up the material.

CDR1 and CDR2 (germline): PRHDT, FYEKMQ (reference sequence). V dropped 3 bases and J dropped 4 bases, with 10 bases sitting between them. CDR3 length equals 14 residues. Authors' processing steps: Nucleated cell counts were estimated from reference gene primer amplification. Measured with immunoSEQ multiplex PCR; TCRdb has only the in-frame clones, and not every one. V, J and clone size are taken as reported in that table, and D and trimming were inferred from the DNA itself. The sample yields around 140,000 clones, approximately 82% seen once. The sequencing sample was made of peripheral blood. The TCR sequence derives from a man aged 60 to 75 with active or convalescent COVID-19. The chain recombines TRBV13 with TRBJ1-3; no clear D gene. CDR3: CASSFPGVGNTIYF. The CDR3, as DNA: TGTGCCAGCAGCTTTCCCGGAGTCGGAAACACCATATATTTT.